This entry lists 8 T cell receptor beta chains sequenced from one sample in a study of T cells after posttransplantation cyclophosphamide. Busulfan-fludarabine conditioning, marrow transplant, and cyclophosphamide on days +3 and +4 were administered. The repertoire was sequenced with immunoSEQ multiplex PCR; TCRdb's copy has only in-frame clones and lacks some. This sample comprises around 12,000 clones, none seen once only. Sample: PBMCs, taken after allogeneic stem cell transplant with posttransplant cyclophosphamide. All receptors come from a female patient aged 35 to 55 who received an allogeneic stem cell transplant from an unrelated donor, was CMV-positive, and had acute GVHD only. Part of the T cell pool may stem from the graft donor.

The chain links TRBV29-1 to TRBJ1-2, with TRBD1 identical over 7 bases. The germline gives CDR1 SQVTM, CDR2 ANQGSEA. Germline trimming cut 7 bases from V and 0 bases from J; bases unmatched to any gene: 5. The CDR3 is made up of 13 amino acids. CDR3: CSGADRPNYGYTF. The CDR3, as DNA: TGCAGCGGGGCGGACAGGCCTAACTATGGCTACACCTTC.

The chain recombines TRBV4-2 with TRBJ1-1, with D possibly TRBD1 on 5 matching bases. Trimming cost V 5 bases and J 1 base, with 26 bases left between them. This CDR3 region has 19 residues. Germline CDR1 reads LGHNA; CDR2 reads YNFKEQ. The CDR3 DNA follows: TGTGCCAGCAGCTTACAAGGAGGAGGGACTGGGCCGAGGAACACTGAAGCTTTCTTT. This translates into CASSLQGGGTGPRNTEAFF.

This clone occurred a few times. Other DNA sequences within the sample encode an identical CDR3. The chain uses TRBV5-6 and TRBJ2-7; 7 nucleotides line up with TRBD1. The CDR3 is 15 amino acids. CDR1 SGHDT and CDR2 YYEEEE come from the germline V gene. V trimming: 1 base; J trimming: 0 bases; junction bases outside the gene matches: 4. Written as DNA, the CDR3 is TGTGCCAGCAGCTTGACAGGGGAAGCCTCCTACGAGCAGTACTTC. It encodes CASSLTGEASYEQYF.

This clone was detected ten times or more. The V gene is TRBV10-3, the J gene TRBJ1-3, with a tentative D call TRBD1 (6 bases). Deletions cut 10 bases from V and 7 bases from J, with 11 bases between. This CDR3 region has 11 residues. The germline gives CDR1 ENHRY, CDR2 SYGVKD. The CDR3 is CASGQSNTIYF. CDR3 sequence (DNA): TGTGCCAGCGGACAGAGTAACACCATATATTTT.

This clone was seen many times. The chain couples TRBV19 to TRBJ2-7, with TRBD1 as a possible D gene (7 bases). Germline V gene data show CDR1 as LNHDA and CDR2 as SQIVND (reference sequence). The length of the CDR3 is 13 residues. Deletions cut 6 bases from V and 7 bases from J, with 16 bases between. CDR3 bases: TGTGCCAGTAGCGCGAGACAGGGAGGAGAGCAGTACGTC. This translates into CASSARQGGEQYV.

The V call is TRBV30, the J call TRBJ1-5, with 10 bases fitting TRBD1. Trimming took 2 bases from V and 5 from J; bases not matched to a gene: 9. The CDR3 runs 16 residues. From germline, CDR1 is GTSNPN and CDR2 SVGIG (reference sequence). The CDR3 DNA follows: TGTGCCTGGAGTCTAAAGGGACAGGGGTTTGATCAGCCCCAGCATTTT. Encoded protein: CAWSLKGQGFDQPQHF.

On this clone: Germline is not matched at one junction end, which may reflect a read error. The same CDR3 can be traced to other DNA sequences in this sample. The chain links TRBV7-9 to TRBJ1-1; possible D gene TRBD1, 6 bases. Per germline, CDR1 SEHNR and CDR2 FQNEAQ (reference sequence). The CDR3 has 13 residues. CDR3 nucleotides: TGTGCCAGCAGCATCTACAGGGACGCTGAGGCTTTCTTT. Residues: CASSIYRDAEAFF.

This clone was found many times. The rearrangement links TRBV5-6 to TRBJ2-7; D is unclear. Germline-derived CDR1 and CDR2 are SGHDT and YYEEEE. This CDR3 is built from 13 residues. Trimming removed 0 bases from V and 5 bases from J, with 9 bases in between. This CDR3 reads CASSLVIANEQYF. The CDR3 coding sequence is TGTGCCAGCAGCTTGGTCATAGCCAACGAGCAGTACTTC.